The entry below describes one TCR beta chain. Here immunoSEQ multiplex PCR was the method, and the copy in TCRdb shows in-frame clones only, minus some. This sample carries some 60,000 clones, 70% to 90% of them seen once, and the ten largest clones take more than 0.3%. Trimming shortened V by 0 bases and J by 0 bases, and 13 bases separated the two germline ends. This CDR3 comprises 18 residues. Germline V gene data show CDR1 as SGHKS and CDR2 as YYEKEE (reference sequence). This record belongs to a study of T cell changes during pregnancy in multiple sclerosis. This receptor was identified in a female donor with multiple sclerosis, enrolled in a pregnancy study. The sample was CD4+ T cells from peripheral blood mononuclear cells, taken in the third trimester of pregnancy. The chain uses TRBV5-5 and TRBJ2-6, with D perhaps TRBD2 (5 bases). DNA of the CDR3: TGTGCCAGCAGCTTGGAAGGAGGATCCGTCTCTGGGGCCAACGTCCTGACTTTC. This codes for CASSLEGGSVSGANVLTF.